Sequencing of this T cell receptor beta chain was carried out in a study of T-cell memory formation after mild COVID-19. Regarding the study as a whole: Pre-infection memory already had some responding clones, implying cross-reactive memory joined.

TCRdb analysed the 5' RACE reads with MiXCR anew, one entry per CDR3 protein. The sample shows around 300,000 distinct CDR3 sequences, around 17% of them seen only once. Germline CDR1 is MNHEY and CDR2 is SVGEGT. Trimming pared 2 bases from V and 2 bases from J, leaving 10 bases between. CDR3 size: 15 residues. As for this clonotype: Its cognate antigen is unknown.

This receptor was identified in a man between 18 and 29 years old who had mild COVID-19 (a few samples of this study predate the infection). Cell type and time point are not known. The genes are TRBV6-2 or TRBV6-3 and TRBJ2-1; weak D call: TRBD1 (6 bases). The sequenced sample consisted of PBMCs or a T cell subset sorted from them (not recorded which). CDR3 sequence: CASSYLAGAYNEQFF. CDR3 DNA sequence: TGTGCCAGCAGTTACCTGGCAGGGGCCTACAATGAGCAGTTCTTC.